This T cell receptor beta chain was captured in a study of blood T cell repertoires in COVID-19. Across the study: Material from acute and convalescent COVID-19 was sourced from the United States, Italy and Spain. PBMCs, B-cell-depleted T cells, or T cells were the source of the cDNA or gDNA that made up the material.

In the study's own analysis: Counts of nucleated cells, estimated from reference gene primer amplification, were obtained. Clones were read by immunoSEQ multiplex PCR, and TCRdb kept only the in-frame ones, dropping some. V and J calls and clone size follow that table, whereas D and trimming were derived from the DNA. In the table there are some 150,000 clones, 70% to 90% of which are singletons. Germline CDR1 SGHAT, CDR2 FQNNGV. This CDR3 comprises 18 residues. Between the trimmed V and J ends, which lost 2 bases and 0 bases, there was a span of 17 bases. This TCR derives from a woman aged 40 to 50 with active or convalescent COVID-19. The chain is built from TRBV11-2 and TRBJ1-3; TRBD1 is a possible D gene (5 bases). The sequencing input was peripheral blood. CDR3 DNA sequence: TGTGCCAGCAGCTTATTTCTGAGACAGCCGTTCTCTGGAAACACCATATATTTT. This translates into CASSLFLRQPFSGNTIYF.